This entry lists 18 T cell receptor beta chains sequenced from one sample in a study of T cells after somatic rescue of genetic block. Sequenced by immunoSEQ multiplex PCR; TCRdb stores in-frame clones only, minus some. In the table there are roughly 110,000 clones, 75% to 95% of which are singletons. The specimen sequenced was peripheral blood mononuclear cells (PBMCs). The receptor set was obtained from a woman aged 18-30 years.

The chain carries TRBV4-3 and TRBJ1-2; 9 bases match TRBD1. This CDR3 spans 14 amino acids. Germline V CDR1 and CDR2: LGHNA, YSLEER. The ends lost 0 bases at V and 5 bases at J; junction bases unmatched: 1. CDR3 nucleotides: TGCGCCAGCAGCCAAGAGGGGACAGGGTATGGCTACACCTTC. Translation gives CASSQEGTGYGYTF.

The chain combines TRBV5-1 with TRBJ2-1; D is ambiguous. CDR1 is SGHRS, CDR2 YFSETQ, per germline. The CDR3 has 13 amino acids. Trimming took 0 bases from V and 5 from J, leaving 6 bases between them. CDR3 sequence (DNA): TGCGCCAGCAGCTTGGACCGGCACAATGAGCAGTTCTTC. This translates into CASSLDRHNEQFF.

The V and J genes are TRBV29-1 and TRBJ1-1; weak D call: TRBD1 (5 bases). With 7 bases removed from V and 6 bases from J, the gap between germline ends came to 18 bases. The CDR3 length is 13 residues. The germline gives CDR1 SQVTM, CDR2 ANQGSEA. The CDR3 protein is CSAGGRLTPEAFF. CDR3 nucleotide sequence: TGCAGCGCTGGGGGACGTTTAACCCCTGAAGCTTTCTTT.

The chain combines TRBV7-7 with TRBJ2-3, with D maybe TRBD2 (7 bases). This CDR3 contains 15 residues. Trimming left V 3 bases short and J 3 bases short, with 13 bases between. CDR1 SSHAT and CDR2 FNYEAQ come from the germline V gene (reference sequence). CDR3 DNA: TGTGCCAGCAGCTTGGGGGGGGGCCGGACAGATACGCAGTATTTT. It codes for CASSLGGGRTDTQYF. Using reference TRBV7-7 and TRBJ2-3 for the parts outside the CDR3, the full variable domain is GAGVSQSPRYKVTKRGQDVTLRCDPISSHATLYWYQQALGQGPEFLTYFNYEAQPDKSGLPSDRFSAERPEGSISTLTIQRTEQRDSAMYRCASSLGGGRTDTQYFGPGTRLTVL.

The chain joins TRBV9 to TRBJ1-6; a possible D gene is TRBD1 (6 bases). The CDR3 extends over 16 amino acids. The V gene's germline CDR1 is SGDLS and CDR2 YYNGEE. Trimming pared 0 bases from V and 10 bases from J, leaving 17 bases between. The CDR3 loop reads CASSVGGAGFLSPLHF. The CDR3 region has the DNA TGTGCCAGCAGCGTAGGGGGGGCCGGGTTCCTATCACCCCTCCACTTT. Combining the CDR3 with reference TRBV9 and TRBJ1-6 gives the whole variable domain DSGVTQTPKHLITATGQRVTLRCSPRSGDLSVYWYQQSLDQGLQFLIQYYNGEERAKGNILERFSAQQFPDLHSELNLSSLELGDSALYFCASSVGGAGFLSPLHFGNGTRLTVT.

The V gene is TRBV6-6, the J gene TRBJ2-3; D possibly corresponds to TRBD2 (5 bases). In germline, CDR1 is MNHNY, CDR2 SVGAGI (reference sequence). CDR3 length equals 13 residues. V lost 5 bases to trimming and J lost 4 bases, with 10 bases between them. CDR3 bases: TGTGCCAGCAGTGGGTTAGCGTCAGATACGCAGTATTTT. This gives the protein CASSGLASDTQYF.

The chain couples TRBV28 to TRBJ1-2; 10 bases line up with TRBD1. CDR3 length: 14 residues. Per the germline V gene, CDR1 is MDHEN and CDR2 is SYDVKM. V gave up 6 bases and J gave up 7 bases; unmatched junction bases: 8. The CDR3 is CASSPVTGGLGYTF. The CDR3 DNA sequence: TGTGCCAGCAGCCCAGTGACAGGGGGCCTTGGCTACACCTTC.

CDR3 DNA sequence: TGTGCCAGCAGCTTACAGGGGGCCCAGCCCCAGCATTTT. The encoded protein is CASSLQGAQPQHF. The chain combines TRBV5-4 with TRBJ1-5; TRBD1 agrees at 9 bases. The CDR3 is 13 amino acids. With 2 bases clipped from V and 7 bases from J, the junction kept 1 base outside the gene matches. Germline CDR1 reads SGHNT; CDR2 reads YYREEE (reference sequence).

The J gene is TRBJ1-1, the V gene TRBV27, with a weak D call TRBD1 (6 bases). CDR1 is MNHEY, CDR2 SMNVEV, per germline (reference sequence). V lost 3 bases and J 1 base, leaving 18 bases between the germline ends. The CDR3 has 17 residues. CDR3 protein: CASSFSPGQTTNTEAFF. The CDR3 nucleotides are TGTGCCAGCAGTTTCTCCCCAGGACAGACTACGAACACTGAAGCTTTCTTT.

This clone was observed once. The chain recombines TRBV7-2 with TRBJ2-3, with D tentatively TRBD1 (5 bases). V gave up 5 bases and J gave up 7 bases, with 22 bases separating them. From germline, CDR1 is SGHTA and CDR2 FQGNSA. The CDR3 loop spans 16 amino acids. CDR3 region: CASSPSLTGSANTQYF. CDR3 nucleotides: TGTGCCAGCAGCCCCAGCCTAACAGGATCCGCCAATACGCAGTATTTT. Full variable domain (outside the CDR3, taken from reference TRBV7-2 and TRBJ2-3): GAGVSQSPSNKVTEKGKDVELRCDPISGHTALYWYRQSLGQGLEFLIYFQGNSAPDKSGLPSDRFSAERTGGSVSTLTIQRTQQEDSAVYLCASSPSLTGSANTQYFGPGTRLTVL.

CDR3 nucleotides: TGTGCCAGCAGTGAGCCCAGGGGGTCACCCCTCCACTTT. It encodes CASSEPRGSPLHF. V usage is TRBV25-1 and J usage is TRBJ1-6, with 7 bases matching TRBD1. The CDR3 is made up of 13 amino acids. CDR1 and CDR2 from the germline V gene are MGHDK and SYGVNS. V trimming: 3 bases; J trimming: 10 bases; junction bases outside the gene matches: 3.

The chain has TRBV7-2 and TRBJ1-2; TRBD1 agrees at 8 bases. The germline CDR1 and CDR2 sequences are SGHTA and FQGNSA. The CDR3 has 15 residues. The J segment lost 7 bases and the V segment lost 5 bases, leaving 12 bases of the junction unmatched. CDR3 amino acids: CASSPLADRGIGYTF. The CDR3 nucleotides read TGTGCCAGCAGCCCCCTGGCCGACAGGGGCATTGGCTACACCTTC.

The chain employs TRBV7-3 and TRBJ1-1; the D gene is possibly TRBD1 (5 bases). This CDR3 has 15 residues. V gave up 2 bases and J gave up 1 base, with 11 bases separating them. Germline V gene sequence: CDR1 SGHTA, CDR2 FQGTGA. Here the CDR3 DNA reads TGTGCCAGCAGCTTATTGCGGAGGGGGAACACTGAAGCTTTCTTT. This sequence encodes CASSLLRRGNTEAFF.

The V call is TRBV15, the J call TRBJ2-3; D is unclear. The ends were cut back, 1 base at V and 1 base at J, with 15 bases in the middle. The CDR3 extends over 17 amino acids. Germline V gene data show CDR1 as LNHNV and CDR2 as YYDKDF (reference sequence). The DNA for the CDR3 is TGTGCCACCAGCAGAGCTGTGGAAGCGATCGGCACAGATACGCAGTATTTT. It specifies CATSRAVEAIGTDTQYF.

In DNA, the CDR3 is TGCGCCAGCAGCCAGCCGCCGGGACAGGGGAATTCACCCCTCCACTTT. This gives the protein CASSQPPGQGNSPLHF. The chain recombines TRBV4-1 with TRBJ1-6; 10 bases map to TRBD1. V shed 3 bases, J shed 7 bases, and the junction held 6 bases outside the gene matches. This CDR3 has 16 residues. Germline-derived CDR1 and CDR2 are MGHRA and YSYEKL.

This clone was recorded once. The chain employs TRBV2 and TRBJ2-5, with 8 bases that match TRBD2. V lost 7 bases, J lost 2 bases, and 9 bases stayed unmatched. There are 15 residues in the CDR3. Germline V CDR1 and CDR2: SNHLY, FYNNEI. The CDR3 loop is CASTRLARTQETQYF. CDR3 in DNA: TGTGCCAGCACCCGACTAGCGCGGACTCAAGAGACCCAGTACTTC.

The V gene is TRBV5-4, the J gene TRBJ2-3; 10 nucleotides align to TRBD2. With 1 base clipped from V and 0 bases from J, the junction kept 8 bases outside the gene matches. From germline, CDR1 is SGHNT and CDR2 YYREEE (reference sequence). CDR3 length: 18 amino acids. The CDR3 region has the DNA TGTGCCAGCAGCTTGTATGCTAGCGGGGGAGTTAGCACAGATACGCAGTATTTT. Its translation is CASSLYASGGVSTDTQYF.

This chain connects TRBV30 to TRBJ2-4, with a tentative D call TRBD1 (5 bases). The ends were cut back, 0 bases at V and 4 bases at J, with 22 bases in the middle. CDR1 GTSNPN and CDR2 SVGIG come from the germline V gene (reference sequence). The CDR3 is 18 residues long. The CDR3 region has the DNA TGTGCCTGGAGTGTATTTCAGTGGGGCACGAACTCAAAAAACATTCAGTACTTC. Protein sequence: CAWSVFQWGTNSKNIQYF.